Presented here are 10 T cell receptor beta chains from one specimen sequenced in a study of blood T cell repertoires in COVID-19. Clones were sequenced by immunoSEQ multiplex PCR, and TCRdb holds only the in-frame ones, with some missing. The data contain 120,000 or so clones, around 90% of them singletons. Source material: peripheral blood. All receptors derive from a man in his 60s with COVID-19, enrolled during active disease.

The rearrangement links TRBV19 to TRBJ2-6; D gene ambiguous. The CDR3 runs to 17 residues. Trimming left V 0 bases short and J 4 bases short, with 13 bases between. CDR1 is LNHDA and CDR2 is SQIVND in the germline V gene (reference sequence). DNA for the CDR3: TGTGCCAGTAGTATAGATTTGGCGGTCTCAGGGGCCAACGTCCTGACTTTC. Its protein is CASSIDLAVSGANVLTF.

This clone turned up a few times. This chain links TRBV13 with TRBJ2-2, with 7 bases matching TRBD1. The CDR3 has 15 residues. V gave up 5 bases and J gave up 2 bases; unmatched junction bases: 5. Germline V lookup: CDR1 PRHDT, CDR2 FYEKMQ (reference sequence). CDR3 region: CASSAQGGNTGELFF. The CDR3 DNA follows: TGTGCCAGCAGCGCCCAAGGGGGCAACACCGGGGAGCTGTTTTTT.

V is TRBV19 and J is TRBJ2-7; 7 bases align to TRBD1. CDR1 and CDR2 (germline): LNHDA, SQIVND (reference sequence). V trimming: 5 bases; J trimming: 3 bases; junction bases outside the gene matches: 10. The CDR3 is 15 residues long. CDR3 DNA sequence: TGTGCCAGTAGTTCAGCCGGGACAGTTCGCTACGAGCAGTACTTC. The encoded protein is CASSSAGTVRYEQYF.

This chain connects TRBV3-1 (or the pseudogene TRBV3-2) to TRBJ1-2, with D possibly matching TRBD1 (5 bases). V was cut by 4 bases and J by 6 bases, with 12 bases left in between. The CDR3 runs to 13 residues. Germline V gives CDR1 LGHDT, CDR2 YNNKEL (reference sequence). CDR3 amino acids: CASSRPGSHGYTF. The DNA of the CDR3 is TGTGCCAGCAGCCGTCCAGGGTCCCATGGCTACACCTTC.

Remarks on this clone: This sample includes further DNA sequences coding for the same CDR3. This chain connects TRBV9 to TRBJ2-1; TRBD2 agrees at 10 bases. The V gene's germline CDR1 is SGDLS and CDR2 YYNGEE. The J segment lost 5 bases and the V segment lost 2 bases, leaving 1 base of the junction unmatched. The CDR3 runs 14 residues. The CDR3 sequence is CASSVLAGDNEQFF. The DNA for the CDR3 is TGTGCCAGCAGCGTCCTAGCGGGGGACAATGAGCAGTTCTTC.

This clone has at least ten counts. The same CDR3 arises from other DNA sequences in this sample as well. J is TRBJ2-7 and V is TRBV4-1; possibly TRBD1 for D (6 bases). Germline V gene lookup returns CDR1 MGHRA and CDR2 YSYEKL. Trimming pared 4 bases from V and 1 base from J, leaving 17 bases between. This CDR3 comprises 16 residues. CDR3: CASSRSQAQGSYEQYF. CDR3 nucleotide sequence: TGCGCCAGCAGCCGGTCCCAGGCACAGGGTTCCTACGAGCAGTACTTC.

The CDR3 nucleotides read TGTGCCAGCACTCTTAGCGGTTCAAGAGGGGATACGCAGTATTTT. Translating it yields CASTLSGSRGDTQYF. This chain joins TRBV21-1 and TRBJ2-3; the D call TRBD2 from the table was never checked on the DNA. TRBV21-1 is a pseudogene. There are 15 residues in the CDR3.

The chain recombines TRBV27 with TRBJ1-5, with TRBD1 matching over 8 bases. Trimming at V came to 3 bases and at J to 5 bases, leaving 3 bases not matched to a gene. The germline V gene encodes CDR1 MNHEY and CDR2 SMNVEV (reference sequence). The CDR3 spans 14 residues. Here the CDR3 reads CASSFQGAHQPQHF. The CDR3 nucleotides read TGTGCCAGCAGTTTTCAGGGGGCGCATCAGCCCCAGCATTTT.

This chain connects TRBV6-5 to TRBJ1-5; possible D gene TRBD1, 5 bases. The CDR3 contains 15 residues. Trimming pared 7 bases from V and 6 bases from J, leaving 19 bases between. CDR1 is MNHEY and CDR2 is SVGAGI in the germline V gene. This CDR3 is CASKTWQGLSQPQHF. The CDR3 DNA reads as TGTGCCAGCAAGACGTGGCAGGGTCTAAGTCAGCCCCAGCATTTT.

The chain carries TRBV10-3 and TRBJ2-1; 8 nucleotides line up with TRBD2. Germline loops: CDR1 ENHRY, CDR2 SYGVKD. With 4 bases clipped from V and 0 bases from J, the junction kept 5 bases outside the gene matches. The CDR3 is made up of 16 amino acids. CDR3 in amino acids: CAISGSSGHSYNEQFF. The CDR3 nucleotides read TGTGCCATCAGTGGGTCTAGCGGGCACTCCTACAATGAGCAGTTCTTC.